This T cell receptor (beta chain) appears in the sequencing data of a study of cytomegalovirus exposure and HLA in healthy donors. Findings and caveats of the study: Most TCR sequences showed up rarely, but some public TCRs showed up in many donors. Some highly shared sequence variants likely arose as a pipeline artifact.

Primers: 60 Vbeta forward and 13 Jbeta reverse. The method was immunoSEQ multiplex PCR; TCRdb's version includes in-frame clones alone and lacks a portion of them. The repertoire holds some 76,000 clones, with approximately 84% as singletons. Note on this clone: Its antigen remains unidentified.

The sample taken for sequencing was PBMCs. The source of this sequence is a woman aged 50 to 60 in good health and CMV-seronegative.

The CDR3 sequence: CASRGLAGGGELFF. CDR3 sequence (DNA): TGCGCCAGCAGGGGACTAGCGGGGGGTGGGGAGCTGTTTTTT. This chain links TRBV10-2 with TRBJ2-2; 15 bases are a match to TRBD2. The V gene end was trimmed by 6 bases and the J gene end by 8 bases; junction bases not matched to a gene: 1. The germline V gene encodes CDR1 WSHSY and CDR2 SAAADI. This CDR3 has 14 amino acids.